These 16 T cell receptor beta chains originate from one sample sequenced in a study of blood T cell repertoires in COVID-19. Libraries were prepared by immunoSEQ multiplex PCR; TCRdb keeps only in-frame clonotypes and omits some of them. The repertoire holds 50,000 to 55,000 clones, with approximately 90% as singletons. Input material: peripheral blood. Source of these receptors: a middle-aged man with acute or convalescent COVID-19.

A remark on this clone: An end of the junction does not agree with germline; a read error may underlie this. This specimen includes other DNA sequences encoding the same CDR3. The chain uses TRBV27 and TRBJ1-1, with unresolved D. Germline CDR1 is MNHEY and CDR2 is SMNVEV (reference sequence). The CDR3 has 12 amino acids. CDR3 region: CASRLTETDAFF. The CDR3 DNA sequence: TGTGCCAGCAGACTAACTGAGACTGACGCTTTCTTT.

The sample holds one count of this clone. V and J are TRBV11-2 and TRBJ1-2, with a weak D call TRBD1 (5 bases). The CDR3 is 12 amino acids. Germline V CDR1 and CDR2: SGHAT, FQNNGV. V lost 5 bases and J 9 bases, leaving 13 bases between the germline ends. In DNA form, the CDR3 reads TGTGCCAGCAGCCAGAGGGACTCCAGCTACACCTTC. Protein sequence: CASSQRDSSYTF.

The genes are TRBV11-2 and TRBJ1-4, with D possibly matching TRBD1 (5 bases). V was clipped by 5 bases and J by 4 bases, with 17 bases between them. CDR3 size: 16 residues. CDR1 SGHAT and CDR2 FQNNGV come from the germline V gene. CDR3 in amino acids: CASSRGGDPNNEKLFF. CDR3 coding DNA: TGTGCCAGCAGCCGGGGGGGGGATCCAAATAATGAAAAACTGTTTTTT.

The chain carries TRBV10-3 and TRBJ1-1, with TRBD1 matching 7 bases. V lost 6 bases to trimming and J lost 5 bases; unmatched junction nucleotides: 6. The CDR3 runs to 13 residues. The germline V gene encodes CDR1 ENHRY and CDR2 SYGVKD. The CDR3 here is CAIRLDRTTEAFF. The CDR3 DNA reads as TGTGCCATCAGACTGGACAGGACAACTGAAGCTTTCTTT.

V gene TRBV28 combines with J gene TRBJ2-1; 14 nucleotides align to TRBD2. CDR3 length equals 15 residues. V lost 6 bases, J lost 6 bases, and 4 bases stayed unmatched. CDR1 and CDR2 from the germline V gene are MDHEN and SYDVKM. In DNA form, the CDR3 reads TGTGCCAGCAGAAAGGGACTAGCGGGAGTCAATGAGCAGTTCTTC. It translates to CASRKGLAGVNEQFF.

This clone was recorded once. The rearrangement joins TRBV20-1 to TRBJ2-3; TRBD2 is a possible D gene (5 bases). Germline V gene sequence: CDR1 DFQATT, CDR2 SNEGSKA (reference sequence). This CDR3 is 11 amino acids long. Trimming removed 7 bases at V and 4 bases at J, with 9 bases between. The chain's CDR3 is CSVLAPDTQYF. The CDR3, as DNA: TGCAGTGTTCTAGCCCCAGATACGCAGTATTTT.

The chain recombines TRBV5-1 with TRBJ2-2; a possible D gene is TRBD1 (5 bases). The germline gives CDR1 SGHRS, CDR2 YFSETQ. V shed 0 bases and J shed 7 bases, with 10 bases lying between them. This CDR3 is built from 14 residues. CDR3: CASSLAVRGGELFF. As DNA, the CDR3 is TGCGCCAGCAGCTTGGCCGTTAGGGGCGGGGAGCTGTTTTTT.

The V call is TRBV10-1, the J call TRBJ2-7; 9 bases are a match to TRBD1. V lost 4 bases and J lost 6; bases outside the gene matches: 13. Per the germline V gene, CDR1 is WNHNN and CDR2 is SYGVQD (reference sequence). The CDR3 runs to 16 residues. Written as DNA, the CDR3 is TGCGCCAGCAGTGCCACCCGGGACAGGGTCGTAAGCGAGCAGTACTTC. Residues: CASSATRDRVVSEQYF.

The rearrangement joins TRBV6-6 to TRBJ2-3; D may be TRBD2 (5 bases). Germline CDR1 reads MNHNY; CDR2 reads SVGAGI (reference sequence). Trimming left V 4 bases short and J 6 bases short, with 14 bases between. The CDR3 runs to 14 residues. CDR3 region: CASSFGGSGDTQYF. The DNA for the CDR3 is TGTGCCAGCAGTTTTGGCGGGTCGGGGGATACGCAGTATTTT.

The gene calls are TRBV19 and TRBJ1-4, with 7 bases lining up with TRBD1. After removal of 5 bases from V and 0 bases from J, the junction contained 6 bases not matched to a gene. Germline CDR1 reads LNHDA; CDR2 reads SQIVND (reference sequence). The CDR3 runs 16 residues. The CDR3 spells CASSQYRGTTNEKLFF. The CDR3 DNA is TGTGCCAGTAGTCAGTACAGGGGAACAACTAATGAAAAACTGTTTTTT.

The gene calls are TRBV18 and TRBJ1-1, with D perhaps TRBD1 (6 bases). This CDR3 is 16 amino acids long. Germline V gene sequence: CDR1 KGHSH, CDR2 LQKENI. The V end was cut by 5 bases, the J end by 9 bases, with 25 bases between. The CDR3 protein is CASSGEGPGTFNQAFF. The DNA for the CDR3 is TGTGCCAGCTCAGGGGAGGGCCCCGGGACATTTAATCAAGCTTTCTTT.

This chain connects TRBV2 to TRBJ2-3; no definite D call. Germline-derived CDR1 and CDR2 are SNHLY and FYNNEI. V was clipped by 6 bases and J by 2 bases, with 15 bases between them. The CDR3 loop spans 15 amino acids. The CDR3 bases are TGTGCCAGCAGGGTAGCCGCTCAGTACACAGATACGCAGTATTTT. It encodes CASRVAAQYTDTQYF.

This chain connects TRBV24-1 to TRBJ2-5, with no clear D. CDR1 is KGHDR, CDR2 SFDVKD, per germline. The CDR3 spans 12 residues. Trimming removed 1 base at V and 5 bases at J, with 4 bases between. Here the CDR3 reads CATSDLRETQYF. The CDR3 DNA follows: TGTGCCACCAGTGATTTACGGGAGACCCAGTACTTC.

This chain connects TRBV15 to TRBJ2-1; 7 bases map to TRBD1. Unmatched junction bases numbered 7, after V lost 4 bases and J lost 1 base. The germline V gene has CDR1 LNHNV and CDR2 YYDKDF (reference sequence). This CDR3 region has 16 residues. The CDR3 nucleotides read TGTGCCACCAGCAACGGGACAGCCTCTTCCTACAATGAGCAGTTCTTC. Translated: CATSNGTASSYNEQFF.

The chain combines TRBV28 with TRBJ2-2; perhaps TRBD1 as D (6 bases). V lost 6 bases to trimming and J lost 5 bases, with 13 bases between them. From germline, CDR1 is MDHEN and CDR2 SYDVKM. CDR3 size: 14 residues. The CDR3 reads CASSRDTFTGELFF. The CDR3 bases are TGTGCCAGCAGCCGGGACACTTTTACCGGGGAGCTGTTTTTT.

The V and J genes are TRBV28 and TRBJ2-1; D call uncertain. CDR1 MDHEN and CDR2 SYDVKM come from the germline V gene. There are 11 residues in the CDR3. The V gene lost 10 bases and the J gene lost 0 bases, with 4 bases spanning the gap. Here the CDR3 reads CATRSYNEQFF. The CDR3 DNA reads as TGTGCCACTCGCTCCTACAATGAGCAGTTCTTC. The full variable domain, with the rest looked up from reference TRBV28 and TRBJ2-1, is DVKVTQSSRYLVKRTGEKVFLECVQDMDHENMFWYRQDPGLGLRLIYFSYDVKMKEKGDIPEGYSVSREKKERFSLILESASTNQTSMYLCATRSYNEQFFGPGTRLTVL.